This T cell receptor beta chain was captured in a study of cytomegalovirus exposure and HLA in healthy donors. In the study overall: An early data release held 79 million or so unique TCRs from HLA-typed donors.

A remark on this clone: The antigen is not known.

Findings of the study overall: The study assumed roughly uniform donor sequencing depth for presence/absence analyses. The study carried out a later analysis of TCR beta sequences. It associated 15,000 to 20,000 of them with specific HLA alleles at a false discovery rate of 0.05. When analyzed later, a missense DCLRE1C variant was found to be linked to TCR beta V- and J-gene trimming.

This CDR3 is built from 16 residues. Per germline, CDR1 LGHNT and CDR2 FRNRAP. Trimming cost V 0 bases and J 0 bases, with 9 bases left between them. It was with 60 Vbeta and 13 Jbeta primers that the PCR ran. The method was immunoSEQ multiplex PCR; TCRdb's version includes in-frame clones alone and lacks a portion of them. Among about 210,000 clones listed, approximately 78% were seen once. This receptor was taken from a boy between 5 and 17 years old in good health and CMV-seronegative. Sample: PBMCs. V usage is TRBV12-5 and J usage is TRBJ1-3; possible D gene TRBD1, 6 bases. Here the CDR3 DNA reads TGTGCTAGTGGTTTGGTACGGACAGTCTCTGGAAACACCATATATTTT. It is translated as CASGLVRTVSGNTIYF.